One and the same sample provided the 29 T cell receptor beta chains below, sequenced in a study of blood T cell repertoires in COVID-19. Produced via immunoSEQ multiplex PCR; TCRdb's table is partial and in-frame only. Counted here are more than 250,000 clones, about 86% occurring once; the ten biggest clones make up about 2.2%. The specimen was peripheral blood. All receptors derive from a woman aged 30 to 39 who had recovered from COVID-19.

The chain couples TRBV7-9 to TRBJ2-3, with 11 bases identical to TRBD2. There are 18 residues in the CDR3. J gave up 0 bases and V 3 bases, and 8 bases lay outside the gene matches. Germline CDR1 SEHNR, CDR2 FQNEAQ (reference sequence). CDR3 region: CASSFGSGGDQSTDTQYF. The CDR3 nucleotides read TGTGCCAGCAGCTTCGGTAGCGGGGGGGACCAAAGCACAGATACGCAGTATTTT.

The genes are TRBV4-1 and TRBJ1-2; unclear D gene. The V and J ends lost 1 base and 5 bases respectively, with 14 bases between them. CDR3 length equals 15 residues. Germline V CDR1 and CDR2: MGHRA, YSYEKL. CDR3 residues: CASSQAPTVSYGYTF. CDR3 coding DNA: TGCGCCAGCAGCCAAGCGCCCACGGTTTCTTATGGCTACACCTTC.

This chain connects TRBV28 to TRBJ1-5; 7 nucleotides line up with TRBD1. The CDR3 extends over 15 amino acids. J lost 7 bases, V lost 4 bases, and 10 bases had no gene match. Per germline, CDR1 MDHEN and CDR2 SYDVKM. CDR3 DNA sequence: TGTGCCAGCAGTTCGGATGACAGGGTTGGCCAGCCCCAGCATTTT. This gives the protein CASSSDDRVGQPQHF.

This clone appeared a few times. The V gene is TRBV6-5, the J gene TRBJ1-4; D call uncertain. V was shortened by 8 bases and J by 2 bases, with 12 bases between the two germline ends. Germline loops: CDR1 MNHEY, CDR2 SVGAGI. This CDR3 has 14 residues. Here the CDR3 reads CASGTGSTNEKLFF. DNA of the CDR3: TGTGCCAGCGGCACGGGATCGACTAATGAAAAACTGTTTTTT.

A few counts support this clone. This chain's CDR3 is CASSEVLDGNTEAFF. The CDR3 region has the DNA TGTGCCAGTAGTGAGGTCTTAGATGGGAACACTGAAGCTTTCTTT. This sequence joins TRBV19 and TRBJ1-1; D gene unclear. V dropped 5 bases and J dropped 1 base, with 14 bases sitting between them. Germline CDR1 is LNHDA and CDR2 is SQIVND (reference sequence). This CDR3 is 15 amino acids long.

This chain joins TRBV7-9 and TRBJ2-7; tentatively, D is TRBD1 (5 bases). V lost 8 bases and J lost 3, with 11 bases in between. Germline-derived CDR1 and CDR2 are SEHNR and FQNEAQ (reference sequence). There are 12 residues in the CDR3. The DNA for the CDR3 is TGTGCCAGCCAGATAGGGGACTACGAGCAGTACTTC. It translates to CASQIGDYEQYF.

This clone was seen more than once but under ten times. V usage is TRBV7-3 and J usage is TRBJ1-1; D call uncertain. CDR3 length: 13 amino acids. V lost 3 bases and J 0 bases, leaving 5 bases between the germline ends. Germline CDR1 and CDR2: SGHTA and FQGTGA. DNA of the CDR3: TGTGCCAGCAGCTTTCAGATGAACACTGAAGCTTTCTTT. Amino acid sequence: CASSFQMNTEAFF.

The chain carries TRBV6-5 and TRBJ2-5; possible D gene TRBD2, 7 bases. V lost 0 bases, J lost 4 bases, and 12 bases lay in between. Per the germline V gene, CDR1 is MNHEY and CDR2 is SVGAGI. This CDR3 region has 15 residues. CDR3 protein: CASSYSGGPGETQYF. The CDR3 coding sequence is TGTGCCAGCAGTTACTCGGGGGGGCCCGGAGAGACCCAGTACTTC.

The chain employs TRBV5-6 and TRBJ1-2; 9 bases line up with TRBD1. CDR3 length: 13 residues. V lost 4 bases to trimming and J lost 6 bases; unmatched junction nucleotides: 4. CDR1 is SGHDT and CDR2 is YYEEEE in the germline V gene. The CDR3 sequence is CASSRDRVDGYTF. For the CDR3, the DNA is TGTGCCAGCAGCCGGGACAGGGTGGATGGCTACACCTTC.

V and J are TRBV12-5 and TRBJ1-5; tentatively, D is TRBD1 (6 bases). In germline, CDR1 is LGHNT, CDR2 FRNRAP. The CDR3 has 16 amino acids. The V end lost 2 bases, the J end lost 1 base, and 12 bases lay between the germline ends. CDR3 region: CASGLISRGSNQPQHF. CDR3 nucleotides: TGTGCTAGTGGTTTGATTTCCAGGGGCAGCAATCAGCCCCAGCATTTT.

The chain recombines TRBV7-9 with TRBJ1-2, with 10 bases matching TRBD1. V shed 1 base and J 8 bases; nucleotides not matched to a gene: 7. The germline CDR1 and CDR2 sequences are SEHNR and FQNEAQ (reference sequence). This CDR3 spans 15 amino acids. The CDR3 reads CASSLGRGQGIGYTF. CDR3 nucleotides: TGTGCCAGCAGCTTAGGAAGGGGACAGGGGATCGGCTACACCTTC.

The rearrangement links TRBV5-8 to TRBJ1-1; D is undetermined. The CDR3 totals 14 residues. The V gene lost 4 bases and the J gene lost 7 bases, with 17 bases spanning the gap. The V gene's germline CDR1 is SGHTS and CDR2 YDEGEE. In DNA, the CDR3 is TGTGCCAGCAGCCGTCTGACTCTTTCCCTTGAAGCTTTCTTT. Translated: CASSRLTLSLEAFF.

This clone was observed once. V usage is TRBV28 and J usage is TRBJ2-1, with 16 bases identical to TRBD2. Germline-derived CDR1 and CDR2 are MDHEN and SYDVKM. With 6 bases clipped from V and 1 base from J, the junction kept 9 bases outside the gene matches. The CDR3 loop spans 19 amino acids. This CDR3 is CASRGGTSGRAVSYNEQFF. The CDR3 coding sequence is TGTGCCAGCAGGGGAGGGACTAGCGGGAGGGCCGTTTCCTACAATGAGCAGTTCTTC.

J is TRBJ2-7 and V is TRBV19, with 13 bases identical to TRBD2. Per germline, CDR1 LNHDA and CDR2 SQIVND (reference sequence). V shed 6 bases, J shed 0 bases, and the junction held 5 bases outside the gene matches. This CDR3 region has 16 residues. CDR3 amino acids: CASSSGLAGLSYEQYF. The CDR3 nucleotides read TGTGCCAGTAGCTCGGGACTAGCGGGACTCTCCTACGAGCAGTACTTC.

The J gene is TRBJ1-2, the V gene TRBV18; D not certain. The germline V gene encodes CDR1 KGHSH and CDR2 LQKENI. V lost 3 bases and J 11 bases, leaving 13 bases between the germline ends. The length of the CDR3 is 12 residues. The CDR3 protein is CASSPEGSLYTF. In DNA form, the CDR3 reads TGTGCCAGCTCACCGGAGGGTTCGCTTTACACCTTC.

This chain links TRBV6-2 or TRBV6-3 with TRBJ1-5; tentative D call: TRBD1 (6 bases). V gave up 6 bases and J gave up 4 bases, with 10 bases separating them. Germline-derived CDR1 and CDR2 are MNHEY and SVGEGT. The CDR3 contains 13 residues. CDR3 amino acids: CASSPQGNQPQHF. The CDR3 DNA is TGTGCCAGCAGCCCGCAGGGGAATCAGCCCCAGCATTTT.

The CDR3 loop is CASSLVGHGVITDTQYF. DNA of the CDR3: TGTGCCAGCAGTTTGGTGGGACACGGAGTGATCACAGATACGCAGTATTTT. J is TRBJ2-3 and V is TRBV27; tentative D call: TRBD1 (6 bases). This CDR3 region has 17 residues. Germline CDR1 reads MNHEY; CDR2 reads SMNVEV (reference sequence). Trimming took 3 bases from V and 2 from J, leaving 18 bases between them.

Here the CDR3 reads CASSDLAGYQETQYF. In DNA form, the CDR3 reads TGTGCCAGCAGTGATCTAGCGGGGTACCAAGAGACCCAGTACTTC. This chain uses TRBV2 with TRBJ2-5, with 9 bases identical to TRBD2. The CDR3 runs 15 residues. Germline CDR1 reads SNHLY; CDR2 reads FYNNEI. Trimming took 3 bases from V and 0 from J; bases not matched to a gene: 2.

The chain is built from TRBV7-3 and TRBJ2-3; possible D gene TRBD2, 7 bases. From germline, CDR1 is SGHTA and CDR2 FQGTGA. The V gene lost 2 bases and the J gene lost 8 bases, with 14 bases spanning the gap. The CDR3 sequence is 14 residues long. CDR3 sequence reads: CASSLWAGAITQYF. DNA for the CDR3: TGTGCCAGCAGCTTATGGGCGGGGGCGATTACGCAGTATTTT. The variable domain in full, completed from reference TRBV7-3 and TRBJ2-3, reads GAGVSQTPSNKVTEKGKYVELRCDPISGHTALYWYRQSLGQGPEFLIYFQGTGAADDSGLPNDRFFAVRPEGSVSTLKIQRTERGDSAVYLCASSLWAGAITQYFGPGTRLTVL.

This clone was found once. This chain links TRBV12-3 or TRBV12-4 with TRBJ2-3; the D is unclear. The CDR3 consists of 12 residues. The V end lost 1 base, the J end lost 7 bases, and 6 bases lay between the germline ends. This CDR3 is CASSLDIHTQYF. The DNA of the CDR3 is TGTGCCAGCAGTTTAGACATCCATACGCAGTATTTT.

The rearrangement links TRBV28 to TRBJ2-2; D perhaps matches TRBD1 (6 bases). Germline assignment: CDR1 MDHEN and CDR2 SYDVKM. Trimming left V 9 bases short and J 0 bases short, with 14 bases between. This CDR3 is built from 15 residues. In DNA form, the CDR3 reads TGTGCCAGTCTTTTGGGGGCCACGAACACCGGGGAGCTGTTTTTT. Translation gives CASLLGATNTGELFF.

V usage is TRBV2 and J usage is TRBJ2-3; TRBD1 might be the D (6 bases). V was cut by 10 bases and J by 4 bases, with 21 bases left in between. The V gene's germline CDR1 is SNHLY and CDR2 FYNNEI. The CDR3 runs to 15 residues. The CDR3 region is CATESRLGAPDTQYF. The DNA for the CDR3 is TGTGCCACCGAGAGCAGGTTGGGGGCGCCAGATACGCAGTATTTT. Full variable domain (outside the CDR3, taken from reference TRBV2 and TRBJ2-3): EPEVTQTPSHQVTQMGQEVILRCVPISNHLYFYWYRQILGQKVEFLVSFYNNEISEKSEIFDDQFSVERPDGSNFTLKIRSTKLEDSAMYFCATESRLGAPDTQYFGPGTRLTVL.

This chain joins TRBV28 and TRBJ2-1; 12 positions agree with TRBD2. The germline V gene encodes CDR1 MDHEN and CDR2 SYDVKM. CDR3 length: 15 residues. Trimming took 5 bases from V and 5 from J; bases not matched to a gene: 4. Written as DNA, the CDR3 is TGTGCCAGCAGTCTAGCGGGAGGGCCCGACAATGAGCAGTTCTTC. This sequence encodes CASSLAGGPDNEQFF.

In DNA, the CDR3 is TGTGCCAGCAGCTCGCCGGGACAGAATTCACCCCTCCACTTT. It codes for CASSSPGQNSPLHF. J is TRBJ1-6 and V is TRBV7-2, with TRBD1 matching over 7 bases. This CDR3 has 14 amino acids. Trimming took 4 bases from V and 7 from J; bases not matched to a gene: 4. The V gene's germline CDR1 is SGHTA and CDR2 FQGNSA.

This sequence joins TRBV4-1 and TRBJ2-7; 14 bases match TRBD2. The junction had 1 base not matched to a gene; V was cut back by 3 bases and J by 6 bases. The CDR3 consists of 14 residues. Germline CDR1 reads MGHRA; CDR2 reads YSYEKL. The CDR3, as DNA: TGCGCCAGCAGCCAGGGACTAGCGGGAGTCGAGCAGTACTTC. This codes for CASSQGLAGVEQYF.

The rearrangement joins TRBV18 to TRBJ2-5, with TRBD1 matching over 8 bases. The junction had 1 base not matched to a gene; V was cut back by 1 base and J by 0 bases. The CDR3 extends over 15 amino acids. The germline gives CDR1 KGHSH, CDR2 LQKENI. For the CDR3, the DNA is TGTGCCAGCTCACCACTACAGGGGGACCAAGAGACCCAGTACTTC. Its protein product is CASSPLQGDQETQYF.

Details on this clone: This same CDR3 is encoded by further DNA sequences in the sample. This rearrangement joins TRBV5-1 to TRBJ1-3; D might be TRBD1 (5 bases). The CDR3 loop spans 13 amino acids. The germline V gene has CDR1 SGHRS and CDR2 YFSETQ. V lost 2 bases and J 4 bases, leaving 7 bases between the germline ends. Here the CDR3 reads CASSLGAGNTIYF. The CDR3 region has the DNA TGCGCCAGCAGCTTAGGGGCCGGAAACACCATATATTTT.

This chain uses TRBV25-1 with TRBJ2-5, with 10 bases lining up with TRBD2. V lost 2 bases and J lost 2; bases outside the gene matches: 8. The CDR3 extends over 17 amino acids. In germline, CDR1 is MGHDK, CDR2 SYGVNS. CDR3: CASSEGLAGEGQETQYF. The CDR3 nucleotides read TGTGCCAGCAGTGAAGGTCTAGCGGGAGAGGGACAAGAGACCCAGTACTTC. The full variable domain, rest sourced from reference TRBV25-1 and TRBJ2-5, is EADIYQTPRYLVIGTGKKITLECSQTMGHDKMYWYQQDPGMELHLIHYSYGVNSTEKGDLSSESTVSRIRTEHFPLTLESARPSHTSQYLCASSEGLAGEGQETQYFGPGTRLLVL.

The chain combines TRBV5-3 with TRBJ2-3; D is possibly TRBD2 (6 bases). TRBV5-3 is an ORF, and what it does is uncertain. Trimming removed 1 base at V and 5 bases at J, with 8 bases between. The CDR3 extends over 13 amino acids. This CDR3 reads CARSLIGRDTQYF. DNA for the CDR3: TGTGCCAGAAGCTTGATCGGGAGAGATACGCAGTATTTT.